The sequence of this T cell receptor beta chain was determined in a study of blood T cell repertoires in COVID-19. Overall study context: From the United States, Italy and Spain came samples of acute and convalescent COVID-19. In each case, the material was cDNA or gDNA derived from T cells, B-cell-depleted T cells, or PBMCs.

Authors' processing steps: Amplification of reference gene primers was used by the study to estimate nucleated cell counts. Using immunoSEQ multiplex PCR, the repertoire was profiled, and TCRdb retains in-frame clones only, with some absent. D and trimming were read from the DNA, whereas the V and J calls and clone size are those reported in that table. The data hold 150,000 to 200,000 clones, with 65% to 90% observed a single time. The receptor was derived from a man between 45 and 60 years old with active or convalescent COVID-19. Sequenced input: peripheral blood.

The CDR3 DNA reads as TGTGCCAGCAGCATTACCGGGACTAACTACGAGCAGTACTTC. It encodes CASSITGTNYEQYF. J is TRBJ2-7 and V is TRBV7-2; 7 bases line up with TRBD2. The CDR3 consists of 14 residues. The ends lost 5 bases at V and 3 bases at J; junction bases unmatched: 7. CDR1 is SGHTA, CDR2 FQGNSA, per germline.